This T cell receptor (beta chain) was recovered during a study of neoadjuvant anti-PD-1 for oral cavity cancer (dated by TCRdb to the early 2020s). With regard to the full study: Before curative-intent surgical resection, most patients were given three to four biweekly doses of nivolumab at 3 mg/kg. Under RECIST 1.1, a patient counted as a responder if showing complete response, partial response or stable disease, and as a non-responder if showing progression. There were roughly 13 patients in the parent correlative cohort, and the response rate was more than 25%. Patients without progression received a fourth nivolumab dose around day 43 and underwent definitive surgical resection on days 50-56.

Overall results and qualifications from the work: The TCR analyses had only a few patients in each response group, and the authors called for validation in larger cohorts. After neoadjuvant nivolumab, significantly higher T cell clonality (Gini index) was found within PBMCs in non-responders than in responders. Higher pretreatment blood Treg/Th17 ratios correlated with higher pretreatment blood TCRbeta clonality and lower post-treatment tumor TCRbeta clonality.

The junction shows trimming of 6 bases on V and 0 bases on J, plus 5 bases between the germline ends. From the cysteine through the phenylalanine, the CDR3 covers 13 amino acids. CDR3 DNA only is kept here, 39 bases in frame from base 1. Based on the germline V gene, the CDR1 and CDR2 sequences are MNHEY and SVGAGI. PBMC libraries used mostly 480 ng of input genomic DNA for deep sequencing, with six replicates per sample. The immunoSEQ hsTCRbeta kit was used to prepare TCRbeta libraries according to the manufacturer's instructions. The completed libraries were mixed into a single pool at 3 nM, then sequenced with an Illumina NovaSeq 6000 S4 flow cell. As for the authors' bioinformatics: Raw data preprocessing and quality control were performed with the immunoSEQ Analyzer. The analysis was restricted to productive rearrangements, with each unique CDR3 amino acid sequence defining a clonotype. Using the R package tcR, the researchers computed the Gini-Simpson index as their estimate of repertoire clonality. Gini indices were compared with Student's t test, and associations with tumor size change were assessed by Pearson correlation. Here the immuneACCESS table is served through TCRdb, limited to in-frame sequences with V and J called. Missing clones are a known gap in these copies; in checked studies unresolved V genes cover under half, and the rest lacks a known reason. For V, J and clone size, that table is used; D and trimming come from the DNA. Here the sample has around 68,000 clones; roughly nine tenths occur a single time. Of the sample, approximately 2.8% falls within the top ten clones.

Concerning this clone: What antigen it recognizes has not been identified. Per-base qualities were not stored, and no clone one base away is much larger.

Sample time point, as interpreted from the label and publication: after neoadjuvant nivolumab, at surgical resection. Patients had been newly diagnosed with stage II-IVA oral cavity squamous cell carcinoma, and no prior systemic or radiation treatment had been given to the patients. Everyone in the cohort had locally advanced, HPV-negative oral cavity squamous cell carcinoma. Peripheral blood mononuclear cells were analyzed directly, without maintenance or expansion in culture. Samples were obtained from a longitudinal correlative study of a single-arm phase II trial of neoadjuvant nivolumab in oral cavity squamous cell carcinoma. Genomic DNA-based TCRbeta sequencing was performed on subject-matched pre- and post-treatment PBMCs and tumors from three responders and three non-responders. Peripheral blood mononuclear cells were collected once before nivolumab treatment and again after treatment, at the time of surgery. The Maxwell RSC DNA from Cells kit was used to extract genomic DNA from PBMCs.

Sequenced here: PBMCs, sampled after nivolumab (anti-PD-1) treatment. Recombination connected TRBV6-5 to TRBJ2-2, with no confidently assigned D gene. The TCR sequence derives from a person between 40 and 79 years old with oral cavity squamous cell carcinoma. CDR3 sequence: CASRSTNTGELFF. In nucleotides, the sequence is TGTGCCAGCAGATCCACGAACACCGGGGAGCTGTTTTTT.